This T cell receptor (beta chain) came from a study of T cell responses to AZD1222 COVID-19 vaccine. Study summary: Pooling covered second doses at about 4 or about 12 weeks.

Study-wide points: Among AZD1222 vaccinees, only six were seropositive at baseline. A mostly white British donor set with more females was recruited, and clonal diversity was possibly underestimated.

Germline V gene sequence: CDR1 ENHRY, CDR2 SYGVKD. The CDR3 covers 16 residues. V lost 4 bases and J lost 1, with 14 bases in between. This clone is a singleton in its sample. Its matching antigen is unknown. This table comes from immunoSEQ multiplex PCR, and its TCRdb copy is limited to in-frame clones, with some not included. The repertoire holds 65,000 to 90,000 clones, with about 87% as singletons. The material was peripheral blood, obtained on day 0 of AZD1222 vaccination. This chain links TRBV10-3 with TRBJ1-5; TRBD1 is a possible D gene (6 bases). This clonotype was sampled from an adult in good health. CDR3 coding DNA: TGTGCCATCAGTGGATCTGCAGGGGTAAGCAATCAGCCCCAGCATTTT. This codes for CAISGSAGVSNQPQHF.